This T cell receptor (beta chain) emerged from a study of blood T cell repertoires in COVID-19. Study overall: T cells, B-cell-depleted T cells, or PBMCs provided the cDNA or gDNA that served as material.

In the original analysis: Reference gene primer amplification gave estimated nucleated cell counts. Sequencing used immunoSEQ multiplex PCR; TCRdb keeps in-frame clones, though not all of them. V and J calls and clone size follow that table, whereas D and trimming were derived from the DNA. The sample has 150,000 to 200,000 clones; 85% to 90% are singletons. This clone has only a few counts. Germline assignment: CDR1 MNHEY and CDR2 SMNVEV (reference sequence). Trimming cost V 5 bases and J 1 base, with 9 bases left between them. The CDR3 is 14 residues long. This TCR was sampled from a woman aged 70 to 79 with acute or convalescent COVID-19. Material for sequencing was peripheral blood. The rearrangement joins TRBV27 to TRBJ1-5; D remains unclear. CDR3 amino acids: CASSPGGSNQPQHF. The CDR3 region has the DNA TGTGCCAGCAGTCCCGGAGGGAGCAATCAGCCCCAGCATTTT.